Listed below are T cell receptor beta chains from one sample, sequenced in a study of shared clonotypes between healthy human individuals. Libraries were prepared by immunoSEQ multiplex PCR; TCRdb keeps only in-frame clonotypes and omits some of them. Of some 510,000 clones listed, approximately 85% are singletons. The sample comprised PBMCs. The receptors shown here come from a woman between 35 and 50 years old in good health. Some clones in this sample may be carry-over from other donors' samples. The CDR3 runs from the conserved cysteine through the conserved F or W. Each record gives: J gene, clone size, V gene, D gene, CDR3 protein, CDR3 DNA. The D gene is left open where the match is weak. Expanded clones are given a class, and other clones once, few, many or no size at all.

>TRBJ2-7|-|TRBV11-2|-
CASSLVGGSSYEQYF
TGTGCCAGCAGCTTAGTTGGAGGGAGCTCCTACGAGCAGTACTTC
>TRBJ2-6|few|TRBV5-1|-
CASSWGDTNSGANVLTF
TGCGCCAGCAGCTGGGGGGATACCAACTCTGGGGCCAACGTCCTGACTTTC
>TRBJ2-6|-|TRBV28|-
CGVGAPGANVLTF
TGTGGGGTTGGGGCACCCGGGGCCAACGTCCTGACTTTC
>TRBJ1-2|-|TRBV4-1|-
CASSQRGAALYGYTF
TGCGCCAGCAGCCAGCGCGGGGCAGCTCTCTATGGCTACACCTTC
>TRBJ2-7|few|TRBV4-2|-
CASSQVDRNRFDSYEQYF
TGTGCCAGCAGCCAAGTGGACAGAAACCGATTCGACTCCTACGAGCAGTACTTC
>TRBJ2-2|-|TRBV11-3|TRBD1
CASSRNRGRDTGELFF
TGTGCCAGCAGTCGCAACAGGGGAAGGGACACCGGGGAGCTGTTTTTT
>TRBJ2-2|-|TRBV6-4|TRBD1
CASSDSGQGNGELFF
TGTGCCAGCAGTGACTCGGGACAGGGAAACGGGGAGCTGTTTTTT
>TRBJ2-3|-|TRBV7-3|TRBD2
CASSPQASGSNTQYF
TGTGCCAGCAGCCCCCAGGCTAGCGGGAGTAATACGCAGTATTTT
>TRBJ2-1|-|TRBV6-6|TRBD1
CASSRTGSSYNEQFF
TGTGCCAGCAGTCGGACAGGGAGCTCCTACAATGAGCAGTTCTTC
>TRBJ2-2|-|TRBV7-3|-
CASSQSRGPNTGELFF
TGTGCCAGCAGCCAGAGTCGGGGGCCGAACACCGGGGAGCTGTTTTTT
>TRBJ2-1|-|TRBV5-1|TRBD2
CASSLALAGGNEQFF
TGCGCCAGCAGCTTGGCTCTAGCGGGAGGGAATGAGCAGTTCTTC
>TRBJ1-2|-|TRBV29-1|-
CSVGDTGYTF
TGCAGCGTTGGCGACACAGGCTACACCTTC
>TRBJ2-7|-|TRBV5-4|TRBD2
CASSLNLAGANEQYF
TGTGCCAGCAGCTTGAACCTAGCGGGAGCTAACGAGCAGTACTTC
>TRBJ2-7|-|TRBV9|-
CASSVGAAFGDEQYF
TGTGCCAGCAGCGTTGGAGCGGCCTTTGGAGATGAGCAGTACTTC
>TRBJ2-7|-|TRBV2|TRBD2
CASTRSGSSYEQYF
TGTGCCAGCACCAGAAGCGGGAGCTCCTACGAGCAGTACTTC
>TRBJ1-1|-|TRBV19|-
CASTKVSKNTEAFF
TGTGCCAGTACCAAGGTCAGCAAGAACACTGAAGCTTTCTTT
>TRBJ1-4|-|TRBV6-1|-
CASSELEGFGEKLFF
TGTGCCAGCAGTGAATTGGAGGGTTTCGGGGAAAAACTGTTTTTT
>TRBJ2-7|once|TRBV7-9|-
CASSLSASYEQYF
TGTGCCAGCAGCCTGTCAGCGTCCTACGAGCAGTACTTC
>TRBJ2-5|-|TRBV5-1|TRBD2
CASSPPGLAGVETQYF
TGCGCCAGCAGCCCGCCGGGACTAGCGGGAGTAGAGACCCAGTACTTC
>TRBJ2-3|-|TRBV27|TRBD1
CASSLRQGYTDTQYF
TGTGCCAGCAGTCTAAGACAGGGGTATACAGATACGCAGTATTTT
>TRBJ2-7|-|TRBV18|-
CASSPAGLSSYEQYF
TGTGCCAGCTCACCAGCGGGTTTAAGCTCCTACGAGCAGTACTTC
>TRBJ2-5|-|TRBV11-2|-
CASSFGPGQETQYF
TGTGCCAGCAGCTTCGGGCCTGGGCAAGAGACCCAGTACTTC
>TRBJ2-7|-|TRBV6-6|TRBD1
CASSPGQVEQYF
TGTGCCAGCAGTCCGGGACAGGTCGAGCAGTACTTC
>TRBJ1-1|-|TRBV27|TRBD1
CASKTGVTEAFF
TGTGCCAGCAAGACAGGGGTGACTGAAGCTTTCTTT
>TRBJ2-7|-|TRBV18|-
CASAGASYEQYF
TGTGCCAGCGCTGGGGCATCCTACGAGCAGTACTTC
>TRBJ2-7|-|TRBV5-1|TRBD2
CASSSGSSYEQYF
TGCGCCAGCTCTAGCGGGAGCTCCTACGAGCAGTACTTC
>TRBJ2-2|-|TRBV7-2|-
CASSSMVLNTGELFF
TGTGCCAGCAGCTCCATGGTCCTGAACACCGGGGAGCTGTTTTTT
>TRBJ1-4|few|TRBV19|-
CASSIGWSEKLFF
TGTGCCAGTAGTATCGGTTGGAGTGAAAAACTGTTTTTT
>TRBJ2-1|once|TRBV7-9|TRBD2
CASSTGTSGRKEQFF
TGTGCCAGCAGCACCGGGACTAGCGGGAGAAAAGAGCAGTTCTTC
>TRBJ2-2|-|TRBV29-1|-
CSVAQMAGELFF
TGCAGCGTTGCACAGATGGCCGGGGAGCTGTTTTTT
>TRBJ2-2|-|TRBV9|TRBD2
CASSVGGLAGKSGELFF
TGTGCCAGCAGCGTAGGGGGACTAGCGGGAAAGTCCGGGGAGCTGTTTTTT
>TRBJ1-4|-|TRBV28|TRBD1
CASGTGDAKLFF
TGTGCCAGCGGGACAGGGGACGCTAAACTGTTTTTT
>TRBJ2-3|many|TRBV7-3|-
CASSLTDTQYF
TGTGCCAGCAGCTTAACAGATACGCAGTATTTT
>TRBJ2-7|-|TRBV7-6|TRBD2
CASSLEGGRAPSYEQYF
TGTGCCAGCAGCTTAGAAGGCGGGAGGGCCCCTTCCTACGAGCAGTACTTC
>TRBJ2-3|-|TRBV18|-
CASSPPSTDTQYF
TGTGCCAGCTCACCACCGTCCACAGATACGCAGTATTTT
>TRBJ1-4|-|TRBV27|TRBD1
CASSLNQQGYSSEKLFF
TGTGCCAGCAGCCTAAACCAACAGGGGTACTCATCTGAAAAACTGTTTTTT
>TRBJ2-1|-|TRBV7-7|-
CASSLGAALEQFF
TGTGCTAGCAGCTTAGGTGCAGCCCTAGAGCAGTTCTTC
>TRBJ2-7|few|TRBV5-4|TRBD2
CASSLGSGRAGEQYF
TGTGCCAGCAGCTTGGGTAGCGGGAGGGCCGGGGAGCAGTACTTC
>TRBJ2-7|-|TRBV5-4|TRBD2
CASSLGGGSGYEQYF
TGTGCCAGCAGCTTGGGTGGCGGGAGTGGCTACGAGCAGTACTTC
>TRBJ1-5|-|TRBV28|-
CASRMGGSGNQPQHF
TGTGCCAGCAGGATGGGGGGGTCTGGCAATCAGCCCCAGCATTTT
>TRBJ2-6|once|TRBV29-1|TRBD2
CSVEGAGPSGANVLTF
TGCAGCGTTGAAGGAGCGGGGCCCTCTGGGGCCAACGTCCTGACTTTC
>TRBJ2-7|-|TRBV7-9|TRBD1
CASSSSSGTAIYEQYF
TGTGCCAGCAGCTCCTCCTCCGGGACAGCTATCTACGAGCAGTACTTC
>TRBJ2-7|-|TRBV14|-
CASSQYDASQYF
TGTGCCAGCAGCCAATACGACGCTTCGCAGTACTTC
>TRBJ1-4|-|TRBV5-1|TRBD1
CASSLAPGQPNEKLFF
TGCGCCAGCAGCTTGGCACCGGGACAGCCTAATGAAAAACTGTTTTTT
>TRBJ1-1|-|TRBV2|-
CASMGGAEAFF
TGTGCCAGCATGGGCGGAGCTGAAGCTTTCTTT
>TRBJ1-1|-|TRBV19|-
CASTTTGRLNTEAFF
TGTGCCAGTACCACTACAGGGAGACTGAACACTGAAGCTTTCTTT
>TRBJ2-4|-|TRBV28|-
CASSLKRVGNKNIQYF
TGTGCCAGCAGTCTCAAGAGGGTAGGTAACAAAAACATTCAGTACTTC
>TRBJ2-7|-|TRBV11-2|-
CASSLVQTLYEQYF
TGTGCCAGCAGCTTAGTTCAGACCCTCTACGAGCAGTACTTC
>TRBJ2-7|-|TRBV28|-
CATNEPSSYEQYF
TGTGCCACCAATGAGCCTAGCTCCTACGAGCAGTACTTC
>TRBJ2-3|-|TRBV5-1|TRBD1
CASRRQGTSTDTQYF
TGCGCCAGCAGACGACAGGGGACTAGCACAGATACGCAGTATTTT
>TRBJ2-7|-|TRBV11-2|-
CASSSQRIWGYEQYF
TGTGCCAGCAGCTCCCAGCGAATCTGGGGATACGAGCAGTACTTC
>TRBJ2-3|-|TRBV7-2|-
CASSYWGRELSDTQYF
TGTGCCAGCAGCTACTGGGGGCGGGAGTTATCAGATACGCAGTATTTT